This paragraph covers one TCR beta chain sequence. V lost 0 bases, J lost 2 bases, and 16 bases lay in between. Germline V gene sequence: CDR1 LNHNV, CDR2 YYDKDF (reference sequence). The CDR3 totals 17 residues. Method: immunoSEQ multiplex PCR; TCRdb's copy keeps in-frame clones and lacks some. The table records around 250,000 clones, more than 70% of them present only once. This sample stems from a study of blood T cell repertoires in COVID-19. On the study more broadly: Sample material is recorded as cDNA or gDNA derived from T cells, B-cell-depleted T cells, or PBMCs.

The sample comprised peripheral blood. The chain carries TRBV15 and TRBJ2-5, with D possibly being TRBD1 (6 bases). The origin of this receptor is an elderly man with acute or convalescent COVID-19. DNA of the CDR3: TGTGCCACCAGCAGAGATAGGATCAGGGGCGGGCAAGAGACCCAGTACTTC. Protein sequence: CATSRDRIRGGQETQYF.